The 17 T cell receptor beta chains below were found in one sample sequenced in a study of spatial heterogeneity in lung cancer. TCRdb fed the 5' RACE reads into MiXCR, producing one record per CDR3 protein. The data hold 95,000 to 120,000 distinct CDR3 sequences, with 10% to 11% observed a single time. Time point: blood at routine non-recurrence follow-up after resection. Sequencing used PBMCs, obtained at follow-up. These TCRs come from a female donor with early-stage non-small cell lung cancer.

V and J are TRBV7-9 and TRBJ2-3, with 11 bases matching TRBD2. V trimming: 6 bases; J trimming: 2 bases; junction bases outside the gene matches: 4. The CDR3 loop spans 15 amino acids. Germline V gene sequence: CDR1 SEHNR, CDR2 FQNEAQ (reference sequence). The CDR3 coding sequence is TGTGCCAGCAGAGGGACTAGCGGACTCACAGATACGCAGTATTTT. The encoded protein is CASRGTSGLTDTQYF.

The rearrangement joins TRBV29-1 to TRBJ2-5; no clear D. Germline lookup yields CDR1 SQVTM and CDR2 ANQGSEA. The germline V and J ends were trimmed by 0 bases and 5 bases, with 10 bases remaining between them. The CDR3 totals 13 residues. This CDR3 is CSVEDQPRETQYF. CDR3 sequence (DNA): TGCAGCGTTGAAGACCAGCCTCGGGAGACCCAGTACTTC.

This clonotype has more than one count but fewer than ten. The chain joins TRBV30 to TRBJ2-3; D may be TRBD1 (5 bases). Trimming took 2 bases from V and 0 from J, leaving 9 bases between them. Germline V gene sequence: CDR1 GTSNPN, CDR2 SVGIG (reference sequence). The CDR3 runs to 14 residues. CDR3 DNA: TGTGCCTGGAGTTTGGGGCATAGCACAGATACGCAGTATTTT. Its protein is CAWSLGHSTDTQYF.

This clonotype was counted between two and nine times. The germline gene is not matched at one end of the junction; a read error may be the cause. The chain carries TRBV7-7 and TRBJ2-3, with 7 bases matching TRBD2. CDR1 is SSHAT, CDR2 FNYEAQ, per germline (reference sequence). The CDR3 runs to 15 residues. The CDR3 reads CASSLGTNRRDTQYF. The CDR3 nucleotides are TGTGCTAGCAGCTTAGGGACTAACCGGCGGGATACGCAGTATTTT.

This clonotype occurred a few times. This chain uses TRBV29-1 with TRBJ2-3; 10 bases line up with TRBD2. J lost 5 bases, V lost 6 bases, and 5 bases had no gene match. This CDR3 comprises 13 residues. Germline-derived CDR1 and CDR2 are SQVTM and ANQGSEA. The chain's CDR3 is CSVGLAVVDTQYF. DNA for the CDR3: TGCAGCGTCGGACTAGCGGTTGTAGATACGCAGTATTTT.

The sample holds a few counts of this clonotype. The rearrangement links TRBV28 to TRBJ2-7; D is possibly TRBD2 (6 bases). Between the trimmed V and J ends, which lost 2 bases and 12 bases, there was a span of 14 bases. The CDR3 spans 12 residues. The V gene's germline CDR1 is MDHEN and CDR2 SYDVKM. CDR3 in DNA: TGTGCCAGCAGTTTAGCCCCGGGGGACCCGTACTTC. This translates into CASSLAPGDPYF. Filled out from reference TRBV28 and TRBJ2-7, the complete variable domain reads DVKVTQSSRYLVKRTGEKVFLECVQDMDHENMFWYRQDPGLGLRLIYFSYDVKMKEKGDIPEGYSVSREKKERFSLILESASTNQTSMYLCASSLAPGDPYFGPGTRLTVT.

There are a few counts of this clonotype. The chain links TRBV20-1 to TRBJ2-5; D remains unclear. CDR1 and CDR2 (germline): DFQATT, SNEGSKA (reference sequence). The CDR3 sequence is 14 residues long. V lost 4 bases to trimming and J lost 0 bases, with 12 bases between them. In nucleotides, the CDR3 is TGCAGTGCTATACCGAGGCCGAACCAAGAGACCCAGTACTTC. Protein product: CSAIPRPNQETQYF.

This clonotype has ten or more counts. The V gene is TRBV9, the J gene TRBJ1-2; D uncertain. With 0 bases removed from V and 4 bases from J, the gap between germline ends came to 10 bases. Germline CDR1 and CDR2: SGDLS and YYNGEE. This CDR3 contains 14 residues. The DNA for the CDR3 is TGTGCCAGCAGCGTAGGTCTAGAACCCTATGGCTACACCTTC. It codes for CASSVGLEPYGYTF.

This clonotype was recorded a few times. The V and J genes are TRBV10-3 and TRBJ2-4; D is possibly TRBD1 (6 bases). Germline V gene lookup returns CDR1 ENHRY and CDR2 SYGVKD. CDR3 size: 14 residues. V lost 10 bases and J lost 0, with 13 bases in between. The CDR3 protein is CATQDRLAKNIQYF. In nucleotides, the CDR3 is TGTGCCACACAGGACAGACTAGCCAAAAACATTCAGTACTTC.

This chain connects TRBV12-3 or TRBV12-4 to TRBJ1-5, with 11 nucleotides matching TRBD1. V was clipped by 6 bases and J by 3 bases; unmatched bases: 7. This CDR3 region has 16 residues. The CDR3 bases are TGTGCCAGCAGCGAAGGGACAGGGGGATTCAATCAGCCCCAGCATTTT. Its protein is CASSEGTGGFNQPQHF.

The CDR3 DNA sequence: TGTGCCAGCAGCCAAGCGGGACGAATAAATGAGCAGTTCTTC. Protein: CASSQAGRINEQFF. V usage is TRBV3-1 and J usage is TRBJ2-1, with D perhaps TRBD1 or TRBD2 (5 bases each). The CDR3 is 14 amino acids. Germline values: CDR1 LGHDT, CDR2 YNNKEL (reference sequence). Trimming took off 1 base at V and 7 bases at J, with 11 bases between the two ends.

The rearrangement links TRBV7-9 to TRBJ2-7; 8 bases map to TRBD2. With V trimmed by 5 bases and J by 1 base, 7 bases remained unmatched. The CDR3 sequence is 15 residues long. Germline V CDR1 and CDR2: SEHNR, FQNEAQ (reference sequence). The CDR3 DNA reads as TGTGCCAGCAGCCCCGGGGGGGCAGGTTCCTACGAGCAGTACTTC. This sequence encodes CASSPGGAGSYEQYF.

This clonotype was counted many times. This rearrangement joins TRBV12-3 or TRBV12-4 to TRBJ1-4; no reliable D call. The CDR3 totals 13 residues. With 4 bases removed from V and 8 bases from J, the gap between germline ends came to 11 bases. CDR3 DNA sequence: TGTGCCAGCAGTTCCAGTTCCAGAGAAAAACTGTTTTTT. It encodes CASSSSSREKLFF.

This clonotype has a handful of counts. V is TRBV27 and J is TRBJ1-4; D not certain. The CDR3 covers 13 residues. V was pared by 5 bases and J by 8 bases, with 12 bases between. Germline-derived CDR1 and CDR2 are MNHEY and SMNVEV (reference sequence). The CDR3 sequence is CASSPRIREKLFF. The CDR3, as DNA: TGTGCCAGCAGTCCCCGAATTCGGGAAAAACTGTTTTTT.

This clonotype was counted only a few times. This sequence may be a read error, since a much larger clone differs from it by one base. The chain is built from TRBV27 and TRBJ2-1, with 10 bases aligning to TRBD2. Germline lookup yields CDR1 MNHEY and CDR2 SMNVEV (reference sequence). The CDR3 is 15 residues long. CDR3 amino acids: CASSDSGRSYNEEFF. In nucleotides, the CDR3 is TGTGCCAGCAGTGATAGCGGGAGGTCTTACAATGAGGAGTTCTTC.

This clonotype has only a few counts. This rearrangement joins TRBV18 to TRBJ1-6; D unclear. The CDR3 contains 14 residues. Germline lookup yields CDR1 KGHSH and CDR2 LQKENI. V lost 4 bases, J lost 5 bases, and 9 bases lay in between. CDR3 region: CASSLQKDNSPLHF. DNA of the CDR3: TGTGCCAGCTCACTGCAGAAGGATAATTCACCCCTCCACTTT.

This clonotype was observed a few times. The V gene is TRBV19, the J gene TRBJ1-2; a possible D gene is TRBD1 (5 bases). The CDR3 is 14 residues long. Between the trimmed V and J ends, which lost 5 bases and 2 bases, there was a span of 12 bases. Germline V gives CDR1 LNHDA, CDR2 SQIVND (reference sequence). The CDR3 DNA is TGTGCCAGTAGTTTCTCGACAGTGAACTATGGCTACACCTTC. Translating it yields CASSFSTVNYGYTF.